This T cell receptor (beta chain) was retrieved from a study of OX40 agonist ivuxolimab in advanced cancers. The CDR3 runs 15 residues. Germline V gene lookup returns CDR1 SEHNR and CDR2 FQNEAQ (reference sequence). The V gene lost 3 bases and the J gene lost 3 bases, with 11 bases spanning the gap. Data came from immunoSEQ multiplex PCR; TCRdb stores just in-frame clones and leaves some out. Of around 62,000 clones in the sample, about three quarters were seen once. This clonotype was obtained from an adult with an advanced solid tumor such as melanoma, head and neck, liver or kidney cancer. V usage is TRBV7-9 and J usage is TRBJ1-4; no reliable D call. This specimen consisted of CD4+ or CD8+ T cells sorted from blood, obtained in a trial of the OX40 agonist ivuxolimab. The CDR3, as DNA: TGTGCCAGCAGCTTCTCAACCTTACCTAATGAAAAACTGTTTTTT. This sequence encodes CASSFSTLPNEKLFF.